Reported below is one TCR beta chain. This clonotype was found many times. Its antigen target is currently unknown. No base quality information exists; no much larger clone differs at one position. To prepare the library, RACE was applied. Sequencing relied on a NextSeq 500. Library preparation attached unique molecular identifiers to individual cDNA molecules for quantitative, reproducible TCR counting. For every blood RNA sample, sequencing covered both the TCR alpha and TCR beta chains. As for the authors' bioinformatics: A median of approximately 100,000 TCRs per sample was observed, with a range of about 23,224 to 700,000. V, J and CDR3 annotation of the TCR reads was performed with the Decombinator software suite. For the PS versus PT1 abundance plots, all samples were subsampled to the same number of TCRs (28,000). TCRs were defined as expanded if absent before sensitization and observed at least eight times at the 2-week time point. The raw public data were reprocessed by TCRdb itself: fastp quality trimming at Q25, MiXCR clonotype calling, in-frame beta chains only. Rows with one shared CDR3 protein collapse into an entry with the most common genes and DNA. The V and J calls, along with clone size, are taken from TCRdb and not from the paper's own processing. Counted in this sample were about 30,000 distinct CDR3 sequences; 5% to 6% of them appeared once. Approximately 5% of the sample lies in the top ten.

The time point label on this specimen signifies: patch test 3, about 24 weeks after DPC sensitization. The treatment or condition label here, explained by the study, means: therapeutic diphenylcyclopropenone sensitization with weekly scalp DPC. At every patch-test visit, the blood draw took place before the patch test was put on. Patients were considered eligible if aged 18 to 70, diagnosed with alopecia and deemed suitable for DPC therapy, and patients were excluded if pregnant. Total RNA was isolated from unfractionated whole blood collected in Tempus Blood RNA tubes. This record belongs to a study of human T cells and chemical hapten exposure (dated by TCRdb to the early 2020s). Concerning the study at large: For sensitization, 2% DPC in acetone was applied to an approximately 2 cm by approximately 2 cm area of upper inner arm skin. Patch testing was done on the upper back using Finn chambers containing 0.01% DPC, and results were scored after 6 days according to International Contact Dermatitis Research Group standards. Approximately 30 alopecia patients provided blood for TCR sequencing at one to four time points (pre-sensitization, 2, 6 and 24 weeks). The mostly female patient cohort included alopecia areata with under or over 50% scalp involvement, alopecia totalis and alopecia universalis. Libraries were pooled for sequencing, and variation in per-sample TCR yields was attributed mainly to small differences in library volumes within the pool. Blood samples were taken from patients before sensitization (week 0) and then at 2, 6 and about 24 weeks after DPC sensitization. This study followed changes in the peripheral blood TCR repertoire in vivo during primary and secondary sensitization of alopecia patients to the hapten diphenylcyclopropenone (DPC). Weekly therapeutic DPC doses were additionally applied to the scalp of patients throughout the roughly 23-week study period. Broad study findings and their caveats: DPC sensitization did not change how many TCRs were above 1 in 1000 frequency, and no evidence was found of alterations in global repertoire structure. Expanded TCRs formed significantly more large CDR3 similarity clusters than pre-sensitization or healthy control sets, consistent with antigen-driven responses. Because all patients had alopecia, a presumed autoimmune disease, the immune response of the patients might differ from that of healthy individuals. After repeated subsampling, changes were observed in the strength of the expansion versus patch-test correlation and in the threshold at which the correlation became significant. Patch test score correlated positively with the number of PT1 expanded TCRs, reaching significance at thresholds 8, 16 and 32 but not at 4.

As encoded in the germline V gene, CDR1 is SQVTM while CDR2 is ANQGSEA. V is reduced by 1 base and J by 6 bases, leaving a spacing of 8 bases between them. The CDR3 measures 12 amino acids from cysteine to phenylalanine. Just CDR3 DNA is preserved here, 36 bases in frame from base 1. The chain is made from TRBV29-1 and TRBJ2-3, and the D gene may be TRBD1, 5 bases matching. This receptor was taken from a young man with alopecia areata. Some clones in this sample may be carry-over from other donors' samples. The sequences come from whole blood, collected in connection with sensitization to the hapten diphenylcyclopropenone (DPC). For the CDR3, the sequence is CSVEGGADTQYF. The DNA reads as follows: TGCAGCGTTGAAGGTGGGGCGGATACGCAGTATTTT.